This T cell receptor (beta chain) was identified during a study of CD8 T cells in Susac syndrome. With random hexamers, 0.5 to 1 ug RNA was reverse transcribed. Amplification of TCR beta CDR3 spanned 54 Vbeta and 13 Jbeta via immunoSEQ multiplex PCR. Via MiXCR, TCRdb re-called the immunoSEQ multiplex PCR reads, giving one row per CDR3 protein. Among 150,000 to 160,000 distinct CDR3 sequences, approximately 94% were seen once, and the ten largest hold 0.21%. The trim removed 5 bases at V and 2 bases at J, leaving 4 bases unmatched. The CDR3 contains 14 residues. Germline CDR1 SQVTM, CDR2 ANQGSEA. Source material: CD8+ T cells from PBMCs. The rearrangement joins TRBV29-1 to TRBJ2-1; 9 bases are shared with TRBD2. The source of this sequence is a human donor with multiple sclerosis. CDR3 in DNA: TGCAGCGTTCTGAGCGGGGGGCCCTACAATGAGCAGTTCTTC. Amino acid sequence: CSVLSGGPYNEQFF.